This paragraph reports one T cell receptor (beta chain). As yet, its antigen is unknown. The PCR was carried out with 60 Vbeta primers and 13 Jbeta primers. Clones were read by immunoSEQ multiplex PCR, and TCRdb kept only the in-frame ones, dropping some. This sample has 130,000 to 150,000 clones; about 82% occur once, and the top ten carry approximately 4.2%. This entry comes from a study of cytomegalovirus exposure and HLA in healthy donors. General study findings and limits: Fewer N-insertions (relative to the roughly 660-donor mean) were reportedly seen in an Asian-associated ancestry cluster in a later analysis. A missense variant in DCLRE1C was later tied to TCR beta V- and J-gene trimming.

CDR1 and CDR2 from the germline V gene are WSHSY and SAAADI. This CDR3 has 14 residues. Sequencing was done on a sample of PBMCs. The TCR was taken from a woman aged 40 to 49 in good health and CMV-seropositive. The V and J genes are TRBV10-2 and TRBJ2-5, with 9 bases lining up with TRBD1. The end of the DNA fits TRBJ2-7 better, so the J call may be wrong. In DNA form, the CDR3 reads TGCGCCAGCATTAACGACAGGGGGGGGGTCGAGCAGTACTTC. It specifies CASINDRGGVEQYF.